This entry lists 5 T cell receptor beta chains sequenced from one sample in a study of T cells in Graves' hyperthyroidism and ophthalmopathy. Researchers took RNA transcripts and amplified the TCR beta CDR3 regions from them. An initial round of RT-PCR targeting the TCR CDR3 relied on the HTBI primer set. TCRdb passed the multiplex PCR reads through MiXCR, listing each CDR3 protein once. The sample contains 600,000 to 650,000 distinct CDR3 sequences, around 15% of which appear only once. Sequencing was done on a sample of blood. These TCRs come from a woman in her 30s with Graves' hyperthyroidism.

The CDR3 is CASSGRASGEQFF. The CDR3 coding sequence is TGCGCCAGCAGCGGGAGAGCTAGCGGTGAGCAGTTCTTC. The chain is built from TRBV5-1 and TRBJ2-1; 7 bases agree with TRBD2. Per the germline V gene, CDR1 is SGHRS and CDR2 is YFSETQ. The V and J ends lost 4 bases and 9 bases, in that order; junction bases with no gene match: 7. This CDR3 is built from 13 residues.

This clonotype has a handful of counts. This rearrangement joins TRBV24-1 to TRBJ2-1; 12 bases map to TRBD1. The CDR3 length is 13 residues. Germline V gene data show CDR1 as KGHDR and CDR2 as SFDVKD. With 9 bases clipped from V and 8 bases from J, the junction kept 4 bases outside the gene matches. The CDR3 DNA reads as TGTGCCACCCAGGGACAGGGGGCGCATGAGCAGTTCTTC. Translating it yields CATQGQGAHEQFF.

This clonotype was seen repeatedly, ten times or more. The CDR3 nucleotides are TGTGCCAGCAGCATAGGGGGATATGGCTACACCTTC. Amino acid sequence: CASSIGGYGYTF. The gene calls are TRBV7-9 and TRBJ1-2; D possibly corresponds to TRBD1 (6 bases). The germline gives CDR1 SEHNR, CDR2 FQNEAQ (reference sequence). Trimming took off 5 bases at V and 5 bases at J, with 9 bases between the two ends. The CDR3 sequence is 12 residues long.

This clonotype was seen ten or more times. The chain recombines TRBV20-1 with TRBJ2-2, with 7 bases lining up with TRBD2. The germline V gene has CDR1 DFQATT and CDR2 SNEGSKA (reference sequence). The CDR3 length is 15 residues. The J segment lost 3 bases and the V segment lost 5 bases, leaving 9 bases of the junction unmatched. The CDR3 here is CSAPREERYTGELFF. CDR3 nucleotide sequence: TGCAGTGCTCCCCGGGAGGAGCGGTACACCGGGGAGCTGTTTTTT.

The rearrangement links TRBV9 to TRBJ2-5, with D possibly being TRBD2 (5 bases). Germline V gene sequence: CDR1 SGDLS, CDR2 YYNGEE. This CDR3 comprises 15 residues. The ends were cut back, 5 bases at V and 4 bases at J, with 18 bases in the middle. As DNA, the CDR3 is TGTGCCAGCAGTGCGAGCGGAGGTGTCATAGAGACCCAGTACTTC. The encoded protein is CASSASGGVIETQYF.